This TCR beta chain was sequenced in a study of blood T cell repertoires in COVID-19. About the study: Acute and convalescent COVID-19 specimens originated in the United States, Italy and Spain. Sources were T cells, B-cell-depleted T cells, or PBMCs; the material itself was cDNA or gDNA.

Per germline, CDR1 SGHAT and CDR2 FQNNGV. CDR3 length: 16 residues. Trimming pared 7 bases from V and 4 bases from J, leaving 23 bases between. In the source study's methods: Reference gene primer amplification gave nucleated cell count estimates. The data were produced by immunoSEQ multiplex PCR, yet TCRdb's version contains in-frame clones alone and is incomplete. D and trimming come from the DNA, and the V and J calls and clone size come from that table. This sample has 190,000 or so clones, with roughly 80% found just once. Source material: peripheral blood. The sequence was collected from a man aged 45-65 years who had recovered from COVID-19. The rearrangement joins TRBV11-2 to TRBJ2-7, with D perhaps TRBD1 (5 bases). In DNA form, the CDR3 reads TGTGCCAGCATCGCCGCCGGTCAGGGCCTAAGGTACGAGCAGTACTTC. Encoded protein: CASIAAGQGLRYEQYF.